These 20 T cell receptor beta chains were all obtained from the same sample, sequenced in a study of T cell responses to AZD1222 COVID-19 vaccine. The protocol was immunoSEQ multiplex PCR, while the TCRdb copy is restricted to in-frame clones and leaves out a portion. The repertoire holds some 200,000 clones, around 92% seen once, with roughly 10% in the top ten. This material consisted of peripheral blood, taken on day 0 of AZD1222 vaccination. The receptors were gathered from an adult in good health.

This chain uses TRBV9 with TRBJ1-2; a possible D gene is TRBD1 (6 bases). CDR1 SGDLS and CDR2 YYNGEE come from the germline V gene. Trimming stripped 0 bases from V and 4 bases from J, with 13 bases between. CDR3 size: 15 residues. This CDR3 reads CASSVAATGSYGYTF. The CDR3 coding sequence is TGTGCCAGCAGCGTAGCCGCAACAGGGAGCTATGGCTACACCTTC.

This clone was counted once. The chain carries TRBV29-1 and TRBJ2-7, with 8 bases aligning to TRBD1. V dropped 6 bases and J dropped 0; count of bases not matched to a gene: 7. The germline gives CDR1 SQVTM, CDR2 ANQGSEA. The CDR3 spans 14 residues. CDR3 loop: CSVPTGEDSYEQYV. The CDR3 bases are TGCAGCGTCCCGACAGGGGAGGACTCCTACGAGCAGTACGTC.

This clone was detected once. The J gene is TRBJ2-3, the V gene TRBV2; D unclear. Germline V gene sequence: CDR1 SNHLY, CDR2 FYNNEI. Trimming took off 6 bases at V and 2 bases at J, with 9 bases between the two ends. The CDR3 sequence is 13 residues long. The CDR3 sequence is CASSGQTTDTQYF. The CDR3 nucleotides read TGTGCCAGCAGCGGGCAGACCACAGATACGCAGTATTTT. The whole variable domain, filled in from reference TRBV2 and TRBJ2-3, reads EPEVTQTPSHQVTQMGQEVILRCVPISNHLYFYWYRQILGQKVEFLVSFYNNEISEKSEIFDDQFSVERPDGSNFTLKIRSTKLEDSAMYFCASSGQTTDTQYFGPGTRLTVL.

Written as DNA, the CDR3 is TGTGCCATTGCTACCGGGACAGGGGGGGCTAATGAAAAACTGTTTTTT. Translation gives CAIATGTGGANEKLFF. J is TRBJ1-4 and V is TRBV10-3, with 11 nucleotides matching TRBD1. CDR1 is ENHRY and CDR2 is SYGVKD in the germline V gene. This CDR3 is built from 16 residues. The V and J ends lost 9 bases and 3 bases, in that order; junction bases with no gene match: 9.

The chain couples TRBV24-1 to TRBJ1-5; D is unclear. The V end lost 4 bases, the J end lost 0 bases, and 6 bases lay between the germline ends. Germline CDR1 reads KGHDR; CDR2 reads SFDVKD. The CDR3 is 14 amino acids. The CDR3 spells CATSDLFSNQPQHF. CDR3 sequence (DNA): TGTGCCACCAGTGACCTCTTTAGCAATCAGCCCCAGCATTTT.

This clone was seen only a few times. The V gene is TRBV28, the J gene TRBJ2-1; 8 nucleotides line up with TRBD2. V dropped 2 bases and J dropped 7; count of bases not matched to a gene: 4. The CDR3 extends over 14 amino acids. CDR1 and CDR2 (germline): MDHEN, SYDVKM. DNA for the CDR3: TGTGCCAGCAGTTTACCCTTAGCGGGAAATGAGCAGTTCTTC. It translates to CASSLPLAGNEQFF.

CDR3 DNA sequence: TGTGCCAGTAGTATAGTTCAGGGGGCGGGAGATACGCAGTATTTT. Protein sequence: CASSIVQGAGDTQYF. The chain links TRBV19 to TRBJ2-3, with TRBD1 matching 8 bases. V shed 1 base and J 5 bases; nucleotides not matched to a gene: 5. The V gene's germline CDR1 is LNHDA and CDR2 SQIVND (reference sequence). The CDR3 sequence is 15 residues long.

The chain has TRBV10-1 and TRBJ2-1; D may be TRBD2 (7 bases). Trimming cost V 6 bases and J 1 base, with 13 bases left between them. The CDR3 sequence is 15 residues long. Germline V gene data show CDR1 as WNHNN and CDR2 as SYGVQD (reference sequence). The CDR3 reads CASSGGRGSYNEQFF. The CDR3 DNA sequence: TGCGCCAGCAGCGGGGGGCGCGGTTCCTACAATGAGCAGTTCTTC.

This clone was recorded once. This chain joins TRBV4-1 and TRBJ1-5; D is undetermined. CDR3 length: 13 residues. Germline V gene sequence: CDR1 MGHRA, CDR2 YSYEKL. The V end was cut by 1 base, the J end by 7 bases, with 8 bases between. CDR3 protein: CASSQGVGQPQHF. CDR3 nucleotide sequence: TGCGCCAGCAGCCAAGGGGTCGGGCAGCCCCAGCATTTT.

The V gene is TRBV10-3, the J gene TRBJ1-5, with a tentative D call TRBD1 (5 bases). V shed 0 bases and J shed 7 bases, with 13 bases lying between them. The CDR3 loop spans 15 amino acids. Germline V gives CDR1 ENHRY, CDR2 SYGVKD. For the CDR3, the DNA is TGTGCCATCAGTGAGTCGGCAGGGTCTCGGCAGCCCCAGCATTTT. It codes for CAISESAGSRQPQHF.

The chain uses TRBV19 and TRBJ1-1; no firm D call. Trimming removed 6 bases from V and 6 bases from J, with 20 bases in between. This CDR3 has 15 amino acids. In germline, CDR1 is LNHDA, CDR2 SQIVND (reference sequence). CDR3 DNA: TGTGCCAGTAGGTTGACGGGGTCCGGAGATTCTGAAGCTTTCTTT. Its translation: CASRLTGSGDSEAFF.

The V gene is TRBV2, the J gene TRBJ2-7; D is uncertain. This CDR3 is built from 10 residues. V lost 4 bases and J 12 bases, leaving 10 bases between the germline ends. Germline V gene lookup returns CDR1 SNHLY and CDR2 FYNNEI. CDR3 coding DNA: TGTGCCAGCAGTGGCATAACCGGGTACTTC. It yields the protein CASSGITGYF.

The gene calls are TRBV4-1 and TRBJ2-1, with 9 bases matching TRBD2. The CDR3 has 16 residues. Germline CDR1 MGHRA, CDR2 YSYEKL. V lost 4 bases to trimming and J lost 9 bases; unmatched junction nucleotides: 13. The CDR3 nucleotides are TGCGCCAGCAGCCGTCCGACTAGCGGTAAATTGGGTGAGCAGTTCTTC. Encoded protein: CASSRPTSGKLGEQFF.

This clone has a single count. The CDR3 here is CASTLNTGELFF. In DNA, the CDR3 is TGTGCCAGCACCCTTAACACCGGGGAGCTGTTTTTT. The rearrangement uses TRBV28 and TRBJ2-2; no reliable D call. Germline V gives CDR1 MDHEN, CDR2 SYDVKM. Deletions cut 7 bases from V and 2 bases from J, with 5 bases between. The CDR3 is 12 amino acids.

The genes are TRBV9 and TRBJ1-1; TRBD1 might be the D (6 bases). Trimming removed 3 bases from V and 1 base from J, with 10 bases in between. The length of the CDR3 is 14 residues. Looked up from germline, CDR1 is SGDLS and CDR2 is YYNGEE. CDR3 sequence (DNA): TGTGCCAGCAGCGCCCTCAGGGGGAACACTGAAGCTTTCTTT. Amino acids: CASSALRGNTEAFF.

V and J are TRBV7-8 and TRBJ2-7, with D possibly TRBD1 on 5 matching bases. Trimming removed 2 bases from V and 6 bases from J, with 8 bases in between. The CDR3 is 12 residues long. The germline gives CDR1 SGHVS, CDR2 FQNEAQ. CDR3 sequence: CASSLPGPEQYF. DNA for the CDR3: TGTGCCAGCAGCTTACCAGGGCCCGAGCAGTACTTC. Variable domain in full (rest from reference TRBV7-8 and TRBJ2-7): GAGVSQSPRYKVAKRGQDVALRCDPISGHVSLFWYQQALGQGPEFLTYFQNEAQLDKSGLPSDRFFAERPEGSVSTLKIQRTQQEDSAVYLCASSLPGPEQYFGPGTRLTVT.

This chain uses TRBV3-1 (or the pseudogene TRBV3-2) with TRBJ1-1; no firm D call. This CDR3 spans 15 amino acids. Germline V gives CDR1 LGHDT, CDR2 YNNKEL (reference sequence). Between the trimmed V and J ends, which lost 2 bases and 1 base, there was a span of 11 bases. The CDR3 reads CASSQSGRQNTEAFF. CDR3 sequence (DNA): TGTGCCAGCAGCCAATCCGGGCGGCAGAACACTGAAGCTTTCTTT.

V is TRBV24-1 and J is TRBJ1-5, with D unclear. CDR3 length: 13 amino acids. CDR1 and CDR2 from the germline V gene are KGHDR and SFDVKD. With 5 bases removed from V and 1 base from J, the gap between germline ends came to 5 bases. The chain's CDR3 is CATSVSSNQPQHF. CDR3 DNA: TGTGCCACCAGTGTAAGCAGCAATCAGCCCCAGCATTTT.

Comment on this clone: This CDR3 is also generated by other DNA sequences in the sample. The CDR3 loop reads CASSPGTAGNTIYF. The CDR3, as DNA: TGTGCCAGCAGCCCAGGGACAGCTGGAAACACCATATATTTT. This chain uses TRBV7-2 with TRBJ1-3; 7 nucleotides match TRBD1. This CDR3 comprises 14 residues. J was trimmed by 2 bases and V by 5 bases; bases with no gene match: 3. CDR1 and CDR2 from the germline V gene are SGHTA and FQGNSA.

V gene TRBV5-1 combines with J gene TRBJ2-1; D is tentatively TRBD1 or TRBD2 (5 bases each). CDR1 is SGHRS and CDR2 is YFSETQ in the germline V gene. Trimming took 3 bases from V and 8 from J, leaving 15 bases between them. The CDR3 extends over 14 amino acids. The CDR3 nucleotides are TGCGCCAGCAGCTCCGGGACCCGGACTTATGAGCAGTTCTTC. Residues: CASSSGTRTYEQFF.